This TCR beta chain stems from a study of blood T cell repertoires in COVID-19. Study-wide context: The United States, Italy and Spain supplied acute and convalescent COVID-19 samples. Sources were T cells, B-cell-depleted T cells, or PBMCs; the material itself was cDNA or gDNA.

The CDR3 extends over 13 amino acids. The V gene's germline CDR1 is ENHRY and CDR2 SYGVKD. Per the original data handling: Amplification from reference gene primers served as the basis for estimated nucleated cell counts. This table comes from immunoSEQ multiplex PCR, and its TCRdb copy is limited to in-frame clones, with some not included. Clone size and the V and J calls come from that table; the DNA yielded D and trimming. This sample carries around 450,000 clones, about 89% of them seen once, and the ten largest clones take 4.3%. Sequencing input: peripheral blood. The V call is TRBV10-3, the J call TRBJ2-5, with TRBD2 identical over 14 bases. The TCR was taken from a woman between 25 and 40 years old with acute or convalescent COVID-19. The CDR3 nucleotides read TGTGCGTCCGGGACTAGCGGGGGAGAGACCCAGTACTTC. Its protein product is CASGTSGGETQYF.